This T cell receptor beta chain emerged from a study of post-analysis software for immune sequencing data. General study results and limits: For normalized Chao1 diversity, multiple sclerosis patients scored significantly lower than controls did. TRBV5-6, TRBV5-1 and TRBV20-1 belonged to a set of roughly 5 TRBV segments that were more frequent in patients than controls.

As for this clonotype: The antigen remains unidentified.

V gave up 3 bases and J gave up 2 bases, with 14 bases separating them. This CDR3 is built from 16 residues. In germline, CDR1 is SGHTA, CDR2 FQGNSA. Prepared libraries of TCR beta cDNA carried unique molecular identifiers. Input populations of about 0.95 to 10 million T cells gave rise to some 500,000 cDNA molecules. One entry per CDR3 protein results from TCRdb running MiXCR on the PCR reads. This sample has roughly 870,000 distinct CDR3 sequences, with approximately 53% found just once. Specimen: blood. The origin of this receptor is a girl aged 10-17 years with multiple sclerosis. The rearrangement links TRBV7-2 to TRBJ2-1, with a tentative D call TRBD2 (6 bases). The CDR3 loop is CASSFGRRGTYNEQFF. As DNA, the CDR3 is TGTGCCAGCAGCTTCGGGCGGCGGGGCACCTACAATGAGCAGTTCTTC.